The 31 T cell receptor beta chains listed next were all sequenced from one sample in a study of cytomegalovirus exposure and HLA in healthy donors. The assay was immunoSEQ multiplex PCR, and TCRdb's table has in-frame clones only and misses some. The table lists approximately 270,000 clones, about 88% of them singletons. The sequenced material came from PBMCs. Receptors were obtained from a man between 18 and 29 years old in good health and CMV-seropositive.

V and J are TRBV15 and TRBJ2-7; no clear D gene. CDR1 and CDR2 from the germline V gene are LNHNV and YYDKDF (reference sequence). V lost 6 bases and J 0 bases, leaving 12 bases between the germline ends. The CDR3 runs 14 residues. The CDR3 coding sequence is TGTGCCACCAGTAATCTCAGGAGCTCCTACGAGCAGTACTTC. Translation: CATSNLRSSYEQYF. Together with reference TRBV15 and TRBJ2-7, the CDR3 gives the full variable domain: DAMVIQNPRYQVTQFGKPVTLSCSQTLNHNVMYWYQQKSSQAPKLLFHYYDKDFNNEADTPDNFQSRRPNTSFCFLDIRSPGLGDTAMYLCATSNLRSSYEQYFGPGTRLTVT.

This sequence joins TRBV30 and TRBJ1-1; 7 bases line up with TRBD1. The length of the CDR3 is 13 residues. Germline CDR1 is GTSNPN and CDR2 is SVGIG (reference sequence). Trimming removed 5 bases from V and 0 bases from J; junction bases left unmatched: 3. The CDR3 here is CAWSTGVNTEAFF. Here the CDR3 DNA reads TGTGCCTGGTCTACAGGGGTGAACACTGAAGCTTTCTTT.

This sequence joins TRBV29-1 and TRBJ2-1, with D possibly being TRBD1 (6 bases). Trimming pared 4 bases from V and 1 base from J, leaving 20 bases between. The CDR3 runs 17 residues. Per germline, CDR1 SQVTM and CDR2 ANQGSEA. Here the CDR3 DNA reads TGCAGCGTTGGGATGAAGGTGGACAGCTTGTCCTACAATGAGCAGTTCTTC. This sequence encodes CSVGMKVDSLSYNEQFF.

The chain carries TRBV6-1 and TRBJ2-1; 8 positions agree with TRBD1. V dropped 5 bases and J dropped 5; count of bases not matched to a gene: 2. From germline, CDR1 is MNHNS and CDR2 SASEGT. The CDR3 loop spans 13 amino acids. The CDR3 DNA reads as TGTGCCAGCAGTCGGGACAGGAACAATGAGCAGTTCTTC. Amino acid sequence: CASSRDRNNEQFF.

This chain connects TRBV27 to TRBJ2-1; possibly TRBD1 for D (5 bases). V lost 3 bases, J lost 5 bases, and 11 bases lay in between. The CDR3 is 14 amino acids. Germline CDR1 and CDR2: MNHEY and SMNVEV (reference sequence). CDR3 amino acids: CASSFSGRNNEQFF. Written as DNA, the CDR3 is TGTGCCAGCAGTTTCTCAGGGCGTAACAATGAGCAGTTCTTC.

The V gene is TRBV6-1, the J gene TRBJ2-6; no definite D call. From germline, CDR1 is MNHNS and CDR2 SASEGT. Trimming removed 1 base from V and 5 bases from J, with 3 bases in between. The CDR3 sequence is 13 residues long. The CDR3, as DNA: TGTGCCAGCAGTGAAGTCTGGGCCAACGTCCTGACTTTC. This codes for CASSEVWANVLTF.

The CDR3 spells CASIDRGSDEAFF. For the CDR3, the DNA is TGTGCCAGCATAGACAGGGGTTCGGATGAAGCTTTCTTT. The chain uses TRBV6-1 and TRBJ1-1; 8 nucleotides agree with TRBD1. The CDR3 runs to 13 residues. After removal of 7 bases from V and 7 bases from J, the junction contained 8 bases not matched to a gene. CDR1 MNHNS and CDR2 SASEGT come from the germline V gene.

This chain links TRBV30 with TRBJ1-1; 10 bases map to TRBD1. Germline V lookup: CDR1 GTSNPN, CDR2 SVGIG (reference sequence). This CDR3 spans 15 amino acids. J gave up 1 base and V 2 bases, and 4 bases lay outside the gene matches. The CDR3 nucleotides read TGTGCCTGGAGTCCCTGGGACAGGGGGAACACTGAAGCTTTCTTT. It codes for CAWSPWDRGNTEAFF.

This chain links TRBV27 with TRBJ1-1, with D hard to call. The germline gives CDR1 MNHEY, CDR2 SMNVEV (reference sequence). The V and J ends lost 7 bases and 9 bases respectively, with 18 bases between them. CDR3 length equals 13 residues. The CDR3 reads CASTSLVGPQAFF. The CDR3 DNA sequence: TGTGCCAGCACCTCCTTGGTGGGTCCTCAAGCTTTCTTT.

A few counts support this clone. This chain connects TRBV11-2 to TRBJ2-2, with TRBD2 matching over 10 bases. Germline CDR1 reads SGHAT; CDR2 reads FQNNGV. The CDR3 runs to 17 residues. Trimming cost V 1 base and J 7 bases; bases outside gene matches: 9. The CDR3 here is CASSLARLAGAGGELFF. The CDR3 region has the DNA TGTGCCAGCAGCTTAGCAAGGCTAGCGGGAGCAGGCGGGGAGCTGTTTTTT. The whole variable domain, filled in from reference TRBV11-2 and TRBJ2-2, reads EAGVAQSPRYKIIEKRQSVAFWCNPISGHATLYWYQQILGQGPKLLIQFQNNGVVDDSQLPKDRFSAERLKGVDSTLKIQPAKLEDSAVYLCASSLARLAGAGGELFFGEGSRLTVL.

This clone was picked up a small number of times. The gene calls are TRBV18 and TRBJ1-1; D ambiguous. V lost 5 bases and J 2 bases, leaving 9 bases between the germline ends. Germline V gives CDR1 KGHSH, CDR2 LQKENI. This CDR3 region has 13 residues. The DNA for the CDR3 is TGTGCCAGCTCAAACACGGCAAACACTGAAGCTTTCTTT. It is translated as CASSNTANTEAFF.

The chain has TRBV29-1 and TRBJ2-7, with D possibly being TRBD2 (6 bases). The CDR3 spans 11 residues. Trimming took off 7 bases at V and 9 bases at J, with 16 bases between the two ends. CDR1 is SQVTM and CDR2 is ANQGSEA in the germline V gene. In DNA form, the CDR3 reads TGCAGCGGGGGGGAGCCCGGTAGGCAGTACTTC. It specifies CSGGEPGRQYF.

The genes are TRBV18 and TRBJ1-4; D gene unclear. This CDR3 is 12 amino acids long. V lost 5 bases and J lost 8, with 9 bases in between. Germline V lookup: CDR1 KGHSH, CDR2 LQKENI. CDR3 sequence: CASSGVEEKLFF. In DNA, the CDR3 is TGTGCCAGCTCAGGGGTCGAAGAAAAACTGTTTTTT.

The V and J genes are TRBV30 and TRBJ1-1; a weak D match, TRBD1 (5 bases). The CDR3 contains 15 residues. Germline V lookup: CDR1 GTSNPN, CDR2 SVGIG (reference sequence). The V end lost 0 bases, the J end lost 0 bases, and 11 bases lay between the germline ends. In DNA, the CDR3 is TGTGCCTGGAGTGTAGTTAACAGGCTGAACACTGAAGCTTTCTTT. Its protein product is CAWSVVNRLNTEAFF.

This clone was observed once. CDR3 DNA: TGTGCCAGCAGTTTAAGACAGTACTACGAGCAGTACTTC. Amino acids: CASSLRQYYEQYF. This chain uses TRBV27 with TRBJ2-7; D is possibly TRBD1 (5 bases). Germline loops: CDR1 MNHEY, CDR2 SMNVEV (reference sequence). The CDR3 is 13 residues long. The V end lost 2 bases, the J end lost 3 bases, and 8 bases lay between the germline ends.

This chain uses TRBV14 with TRBJ2-7; D ambiguous. The V end lost 2 bases, the J end lost 3 bases, and 14 bases lay between the germline ends. CDR1 and CDR2 (germline): SGHDN, FVKESK. There are 15 residues in the CDR3. CDR3 nucleotide sequence: TGTGCCAGCAGCCAATACCTCCGAGCCCGCTACGAGCAGTACTTC. Protein: CASSQYLRARYEQYF. Together with reference TRBV14 and TRBJ2-7, the CDR3 gives the full variable domain: EAGVTQFPSHSVIEKGQTVTLRCDPISGHDNLYWYRRVMGKEIKFLLHFVKESKQDESGMPNNRFLAERTGGTYSTLKVQPAELEDSGVYFCASSQYLRARYEQYFGPGTRLTVT.

The sample holds one count of this clone. V usage is TRBV19 and J usage is TRBJ2-7; D possibly corresponds to TRBD2 (5 bases). The CDR3 covers 13 residues. Germline-derived CDR1 and CDR2 are LNHDA and SQIVND (reference sequence). Trimming pared 4 bases from V and 8 bases from J, leaving 15 bases between. CDR3 coding DNA: TGTGCCAGTAGTAACCGGGCCCGCGGGCAGCAGTACTTC. It specifies CASSNRARGQQYF.

V gene TRBV5-1 combines with J gene TRBJ1-2; the match to TRBD1 covers 9 bases. The ends lost 4 bases at V and 8 bases at J; junction bases unmatched: 9. There are 14 residues in the CDR3. Germline V gene sequence: CDR1 SGHRS, CDR2 YFSETQ. CDR3 bases: TGCGCCAGCAGCAGGGGACAGGGAGCTTGGGGCTACACCTTC. Protein product: CASSRGQGAWGYTF.

This clone was counted a single time. The CDR3 sequence: CASSPRPLAGGPGETQYF. CDR3 bases: TGTGCCAGCAGCCCGAGACCTCTAGCGGGAGGGCCGGGGGAGACCCAGTACTTC. The V and J genes are TRBV5-6 and TRBJ2-5; 12 nucleotides align to TRBD2. The CDR3 runs to 18 residues. J lost 5 bases, V lost 4 bases, and 15 bases had no gene match. Per germline, CDR1 SGHDT and CDR2 YYEEEE. Full variable domain (remainder filled in from reference TRBV5-6 and TRBJ2-5): DAGVTQSPTHLIKTRGQQVTLRCSPKSGHDTVSWYQQALGQGPQFIFQYYEEEERQRGNFPDRFSGHQFPNYSSELNVNALLLGDSALYLCASSPRPLAGGPGETQYFGPGTRLLVL.

V and J are TRBV5-4 and TRBJ2-7; a possible D gene is TRBD2 (7 bases). This CDR3 is 16 amino acids long. Germline CDR1 SGHNT, CDR2 YYREEE (reference sequence). Trimming took 3 bases from V and 4 from J, leaving 20 bases between them. DNA for the CDR3: TGTGCCAGCAGCTCCGAAGGGGGGGCAAGGGCATACGAGCAGTACTTC. Protein product: CASSSEGGARAYEQYF.

The chain links TRBV2 to TRBJ2-3; D is possibly TRBD2 (5 bases). The V end lost 1 base, the J end lost 1 base, and 18 bases lay between the germline ends. The CDR3 has 18 amino acids. Looked up from germline, CDR1 is SNHLY and CDR2 is FYNNEI. CDR3 sequence (DNA): TGTGCCAGCAGTGAAGACTTCGACTACCCCACCGGCACAGATACGCAGTATTTT. Translated, it gives CASSEDFDYPTGTDTQYF.

The chain carries TRBV5-6 and TRBJ2-2; D is perhaps TRBD1 (5 bases). The CDR3 loop spans 14 amino acids. Trimming took off 0 bases at V and 3 bases at J, with 6 bases between the two ends. Germline-derived CDR1 and CDR2 are SGHDT and YYEEEE. CDR3 sequence (DNA): TGTGCCAGCAGCTTGGGACAGTACACCGGGGAGCTGTTTTTT. Translated, it gives CASSLGQYTGELFF. The variable domain in full, with the rest retrieved from reference TRBV5-6 and TRBJ2-2, is DAGVTQSPTHLIKTRGQQVTLRCSPKSGHDTVSWYQQALGQGPQFIFQYYEEEERQRGNFPDRFSGHQFPNYSSELNVNALLLGDSALYLCASSLGQYTGELFFGEGSRLTVL.

The rearrangement joins TRBV5-1 to TRBJ2-7; D may be TRBD1 (6 bases). The germline gives CDR1 SGHRS, CDR2 YFSETQ. V lost 2 bases, J lost 6 bases, and 12 bases lay in between. The CDR3 covers 13 residues. The CDR3 coding sequence is TGCGCCAGCAGCTTTTCCGGGACACTCGAGCAGTACTTC. The encoded protein is CASSFSGTLEQYF.

The gene calls are TRBV13 and TRBJ2-3; D uncertain. CDR3 length equals 12 residues. Germline V gene lookup returns CDR1 PRHDT and CDR2 FYEKMQ (reference sequence). Trimming cost V 2 bases and J 3 bases, with 3 bases left between them. The CDR3 region is CASSLLTDTQYF. The CDR3 DNA reads TGTGCCAGCAGCTTACTTACAGATACGCAGTATTTT.

The chain has TRBV29-1 and TRBJ2-3, with 13 nucleotides matching TRBD2. Germline values: CDR1 SQVTM, CDR2 ANQGSEA. The CDR3 sequence is 19 residues long. Germline trimming cut 7 bases from V and 3 bases from J; bases unmatched to any gene: 19. CDR3 DNA sequence: TGCAGCGCCCGGACTAGCGGGAGTGAGGGTCGTGGCGGGACAGATACGCAGTATTTT. The encoded protein is CSARTSGSEGRGGTDTQYF.

The CDR3 DNA follows: TGCGCCAGCAGCCCCCGGGTCGGCGGAGTAGCCAAAAACATTCAGTACTTC. Its protein product is CASSPRVGGVAKNIQYF. The chain employs TRBV4-3 and TRBJ2-4; no firm D call. Per germline, CDR1 LGHNA and CDR2 YSLEER. Between the trimmed V and J ends, which lost 4 bases and 0 bases, there was a span of 16 bases. The CDR3 contains 17 residues.

The V and J genes are TRBV19 and TRBJ2-7; D unclear. The CDR3 spans 16 residues. The V gene lost 1 base and the J gene lost 6 bases, with 19 bases spanning the gap. Germline CDR1 reads LNHDA; CDR2 reads SQIVND (reference sequence). CDR3 sequence: CASSIVGGSPPSEQYF. The CDR3 region has the DNA TGTGCCAGTAGTATAGTCGGCGGCAGCCCCCCATCCGAGCAGTACTTC.

J is TRBJ2-1 and V is TRBV6-4; tentatively, D is TRBD2 (6 bases). V gave up 9 bases and J gave up 9 bases, with 24 bases separating them. CDR3 length: 15 amino acids. CDR1 is MRHNA, CDR2 SNTAGT, per germline. The CDR3 DNA reads TGTGCCAGTAAATCCGGGGCGGGATATCCTGCTGAGCAGTTCTTC. It translates to CASKSGAGYPAEQFF.

The rearrangement joins TRBV9 to TRBJ1-1, with D unclear. CDR1 is SGDLS and CDR2 is YYNGEE in the germline V gene. V shed 4 bases and J shed 1 base, with 8 bases lying between them. CDR3 length: 13 amino acids. CDR3 DNA sequence: TGTGCCAGCAGCCCCCGGGGGAACACTGAAGCTTTCTTT. Translation: CASSPRGNTEAFF. The full variable domain, rest sourced from reference TRBV9 and TRBJ1-1, is DSGVTQTPKHLITATGQRVTLRCSPRSGDLSVYWYQQSLDQGLQFLIQYYNGEERAKGNILERFSAQQFPDLHSELNLSSLELGDSALYFCASSPRGNTEAFFGQGTRLTVV.

The chain uses TRBV27 and TRBJ1-4, with TRBD1 as a possible D gene (5 bases). Per germline, CDR1 MNHEY and CDR2 SMNVEV (reference sequence). Between the trimmed V and J ends, which lost 5 bases and 8 bases, there was a span of 21 bases. CDR3 size: 16 residues. The DNA of the CDR3 is TGTGCCAGCAGTCCGTATCGGCGGGGGTCGATAGAAAAACTGTTTTTT. Protein: CASSPYRRGSIEKLFF.

This sequence joins TRBV29-1 and TRBJ2-3; TRBD2 agrees at 13 bases. This CDR3 has 15 amino acids. Germline CDR1 and CDR2: SQVTM and ANQGSEA. V was pared by 4 bases and J by 3 bases, with 4 bases of the junction left unmatched. Here the CDR3 reads CSVVGLAGPTDTQYF. The CDR3 region has the DNA TGCAGCGTTGTGGGACTAGCGGGGCCGACAGATACGCAGTATTTT.